This T cell receptor beta chain was profiled in a study of OX40 agonist ivuxolimab in advanced cancers. Study-wide context: Three patients got partial responses; one had hepatocellular carcinoma and two had cutaneous melanoma.

With V trimmed by 4 bases and J by 4 bases, 13 bases remained unmatched. The CDR3 totals 17 residues. Germline V gives CDR1 SGHRS, CDR2 YFSETQ. TCRdb keeps only in-frame clones here, not all; method: immunoSEQ multiplex PCR. This sample has some 77,000 clones; roughly nine tenths occur once, and the top ten carry 1.1%. This receptor was identified in an adult with an advanced solid tumor such as melanoma, head and neck, liver or kidney cancer. Sequencing used CD4+ or CD8+ T cells sorted from blood, obtained in a trial of the OX40 agonist ivuxolimab. The gene calls are TRBV5-1 and TRBJ2-1; 8 bases are shared with TRBD2. The CDR3 sequence: CASSPPGLGYSYNEQFF. CDR3 bases: TGCGCCAGCAGCCCACCGGGACTAGGTTATTCGTACAATGAGCAGTTCTTC.